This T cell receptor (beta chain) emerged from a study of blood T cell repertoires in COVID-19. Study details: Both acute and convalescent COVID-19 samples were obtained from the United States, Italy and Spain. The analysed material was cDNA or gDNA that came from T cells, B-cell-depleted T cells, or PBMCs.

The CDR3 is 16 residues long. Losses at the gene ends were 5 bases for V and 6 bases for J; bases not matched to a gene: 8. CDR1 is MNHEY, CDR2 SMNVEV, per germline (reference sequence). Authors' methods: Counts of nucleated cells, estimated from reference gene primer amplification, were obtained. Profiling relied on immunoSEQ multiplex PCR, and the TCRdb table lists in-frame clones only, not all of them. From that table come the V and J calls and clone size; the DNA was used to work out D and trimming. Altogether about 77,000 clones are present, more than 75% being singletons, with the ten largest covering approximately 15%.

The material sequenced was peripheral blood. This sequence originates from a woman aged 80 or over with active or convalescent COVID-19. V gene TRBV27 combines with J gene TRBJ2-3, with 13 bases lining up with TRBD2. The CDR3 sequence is CASSIRLAGGRDTQYF. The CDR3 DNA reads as TGTGCCAGCAGTATTCGACTAGCGGGGGGCCGGGATACGCAGTATTTT.